This is a list of T cell receptor beta chains from one sample in a study of blood T cell repertoires in COVID-19. Some clones are missing from TCRdb's copy, which holds only in-frame ones; the method was immunoSEQ multiplex PCR. The sample consists of under 65,000 clones, about 90% of them appearing once. The sequenced material came from peripheral blood. The receptors were sampled from a man older than 75 in a cohort sampled during active COVID-19. Each CDR3 is given with its conserved first and last residue. The order of the fields is CDR3 length, clone size, J gene, D gene, V gene, CDR3 protein, CDR3 DNA. A D gene is named only where the DNA matches it firmly. Clone size is given for some rows only: seen once, a few or many times, or a class if the clone is expanded.

15,-,TRBJ2-7,TRBD2,TRBV30,CAWSVRSGRAREQYF,TGTGCCTGGAGTGTAAGAAGCGGGAGGGCCCGCGAGCAGTACTTC
17,-,TRBJ2-1,-,TRBV7-2,CASSSLLGGGSNNEQFF,TGTGCCAGCAGCTCTCTACTAGGGGGGGGATCGAATAATGAGCAGTTCTTC
14,-,TRBJ1-5,-,TRBV19,CASRETGFNQPQHF,TGTGCCAGTAGAGAAACAGGTTTCAATCAGCCCCAGCATTTT
14,-,TRBJ1-6,-,TRBV2,CASTAREYNSPLHF,TGTGCCAGCACCGCGCGGGAGTATAATTCACCCCTCCACTTT
16,-,TRBJ2-1,-,TRBV19,CASSIVARLNYNEQFF,TGTGCCAGTAGTATAGTGGCCCGTTTAAACTACAATGAGCAGTTCTTC
19,-,TRBJ2-4,TRBD1,TRBV7-2,CASSLSPRGPVLAKNIQYF,TGTGCCAGCAGCTTATCACCCAGGGGGCCGGTTCTAGCCAAAAACATTCAGTACTTC
14,-,TRBJ2-7,TRBD2,TRBV10-1,CASSETGGAYEQYF,TGCGCCAGCAGTGAGACGGGGGGAGCCTACGAGCAGTACTTC
15,-,TRBJ1-5,-,TRBV18,CASSFSGTNNQPQHF,TGTGCCAGCTCATTCTCCGGGACAAACAATCAGCCCCAGCATTTT
17,-,TRBJ2-1,-,TRBV4-1,CASSQDNSGTGYNEQFF,TGCGCCAGCAGCCAAGATAATAGCGGGACAGGGTACAATGAGCAGTTCTTC
13,-,TRBJ1-5,-,TRBV10-3,CAIAKTVDQPQHF,TGTGCCATCGCCAAGACAGTTGATCAGCCCCAGCATTTT
15,-,TRBJ2-7,TRBD1,TRBV3-1/TRBV3-2,CASSPLDRGIYEQYF,TGTGCCAGCAGCCCCCTGGACAGGGGGATCTACGAGCAGTACTTC
15,few,TRBJ2-7,-,TRBV21-1,CASRIGVRSVYEQYF,TGTGCCAGCCGCATTGGTGTGCGTTCCGTCTACGAGCAGTACTTC
16,-,TRBJ2-2,TRBD1,TRBV7-8,CASSLANRGGTGELFF,TGTGCCAGCAGCTTAGCCAACAGGGGCGGCACCGGGGAGCTGTTTTTT
15,-,TRBJ1-1,-,TRBV15,CATSRDPTPRGKAFF,TGTGCCACCAGCAGAGATCCAACCCCCCGGGGGAAAGCTTTCTTT
14,-,TRBJ2-7,TRBD2,TRBV11-1,CASSSTSGSYEQYF,TGTGCCAGCAGCTCTACTAGCGGGAGTTACGAGCAGTACTTC
16,-,TRBJ1-5,TRBD1,TRBV23-1,CASSRGPGQGNQPQHF,TGCGCCAGCAGTCGCGGGCCGGGACAGGGCAATCAGCCCCAGCATTTT
13,-,TRBJ1-1,-,TRBV3-1/TRBV3-2,CASSQAGGTEAFF,TGTGCCAGCAGCCAAGCGGGAGGCACTGAAGCTTTCTTT
17,few,TRBJ1-5,-,TRBV19,CASSTGQLSSSNQPQHF,TGTGCCAGTAGTACCGGACAGTTAAGTTCTAGCAATCAGCCCCAGCATTTT
16,-,TRBJ2-5,TRBD2,TRBV6-1,CASSGLAGGPEETQYF,TGTGCCAGCAGTGGACTAGCGGGAGGGCCAGAAGAGACCCAGTACTTC
15,once,TRBJ2-2,-,TRBV7-9,CASSLGERNTGELFF,TGTGCCAGCAGCTTAGGGGAGAGGAACACCGGGGAGCTGTTTTTT
14,once,TRBJ2-1,-,TRBV20-1,CSASVLGNRNEQFF,TGCAGTGCTAGTGTGCTCGGGAATCGAAATGAGCAGTTCTTC
14,-,TRBJ2-7,-,TRBV5-4,CASSLDGSSYEQYF,TGTGCCAGCAGCTTGGACGGGTCATCCTACGAGCAGTACTTC
14,-,TRBJ1-6,-,TRBV10-3,CAISESDRNSPLHF,TGTGCCATCAGTGAGTCGGACAGAAATTCACCCCTCCACTTT
14,-,TRBJ2-2,-,TRBV5-1,CASSLSLAGGELFF,TGCGCCAGCAGCTTGTCACTAGCCGGCGGGGAGCTGTTTTTT
14,-,TRBJ2-7,TRBD1,TRBV5-5,CASSSQGASYEQYF,TGTGCCAGCAGCTCACAGGGGGCCTCCTACGAGCAGTACTTC
15,once,TRBJ1-4,-,TRBV7-9,CASSFSDRPHEKLFF,TGTGCCAGCAGCTTTTCAGACAGGCCGCATGAAAAACTGTTTTTT
15,-,TRBJ2-2,-,TRBV30,CAWSVLGGNTGELFF,TGTGCCTGGAGTGTACTCGGGGGGAACACCGGGGAGCTGTTTTTT
16,-,TRBJ1-4,-,TRBV4-1,CASSQEGATTNEKLFF,TGCGCCAGCAGCCAAGAAGGGGCGACAACTAATGAAAAACTGTTTTTT
15,-,TRBJ2-7,-,TRBV18,CASTPQGGGGLEQYF,TGTGCCAGCACCCCCCAAGGGGGGGGAGGGCTCGAGCAGTACTTC